This T cell receptor beta chain stems from a study of blood T cell repertoires in COVID-19. Background on the study: COVID-19 samples from acute and convalescent phases originated in the United States, Italy and Spain. T cells, B-cell-depleted T cells, or PBMCs provided the cDNA or gDNA that served as material.

The CDR3 is 16 amino acids. Germline V lookup: CDR1 MDHEN, CDR2 SYDVKM. Unmatched junction bases numbered 17, after V lost 8 bases and J lost 8 bases. Residents of under 25 US areas, aged 18 to 89 years, made up the participants. Individuals in the exposed group had encountered a COVID-19 case within 2 weeks preceding study entry. Profiling relied on immunoSEQ multiplex PCR, and the TCRdb table lists in-frame clones only, not all of them. This sample yields 360,000 or so clones, of which about 90% are seen a single time; approximately 0.93% belongs to the top ten. This receptor was identified in a woman in her 30s who had been exposed to COVID-19. The chain employs TRBV28 and TRBJ1-4; 7 bases are shared with TRBD1. Material for sequencing was PBMCs or T cells enriched from blood (not recorded which). The DNA for the CDR3 is TGTGCCAGCTTTCGGGACAGCGGATTGCCATGGGAAAAACTGTTTTTT. Protein: CASFRDSGLPWEKLFF.